What follows are 21 T cell receptor beta chains derived from one specimen sequenced in a study of spatial heterogeneity in lung cancer. Time point specified: sample taken at primary tumor resection. No cells were sorted before sequencing. The whole RNA sequenced was extracted from tumor, nontumor lung or frozen PBMC. One entry per CDR3 protein, called by TCRdb with MiXCR from the 5' RACE reads. The sample carries 25,000 to 35,000 distinct CDR3 sequences, 8.4% recorded once. The sequenced sample was PBMCs, obtained at surgery. These receptors were taken from a female donor with early-stage non-small cell lung cancer.

The chain employs TRBV19 and TRBJ2-5; 7 bases map to TRBD2. Germline V gene sequence: CDR1 LNHDA, CDR2 SQIVND (reference sequence). Losses at the gene ends were 5 bases for V and 0 bases for J; bases not matched to a gene: 0. The CDR3 length is 13 residues. The CDR3 bases are TGTGCCAGTAGTCTAGCGGACCAAGAGACCCAGTACTTC. Translated: CASSLADQETQYF.

This chain links TRBV7-8 with TRBJ1-5; no definite D call. The CDR3 covers 14 residues. Trimming took off 8 bases at V and 4 bases at J, with 15 bases between the two ends. Germline lookup yields CDR1 SGHVS and CDR2 FQNEAQ. CDR3 DNA: TGTGCCAGCGGCCCAAGATCTTTTAATCAGCCCCAGCATTTT. Translating gives CASGPRSFNQPQHF.

The genes are TRBV7-2 and TRBJ2-3; 11 bases match TRBD2. The CDR3 has 15 residues. Unmatched junction bases numbered 4, after V lost 5 bases and J lost 3 bases. Looked up from germline, CDR1 is SGHTA and CDR2 is FQGNSA. The CDR3 bases are TGTGCCAGCAGCGCCAGACTAGCGGGAACAGATACGCAGTATTTT. Translated: CASSARLAGTDTQYF.

At least ten counts were recorded for this clonotype. The chain carries TRBV10-3 and TRBJ2-7; the D is unclear. The germline V gene has CDR1 ENHRY and CDR2 SYGVKD. Deletions cut 0 bases from V and 2 bases from J, with 5 bases between. The CDR3 covers 13 residues. CDR3 sequence: CAISESNAYEQYV. CDR3 in DNA: TGTGCCATCAGTGAGTCGAATGCCTACGAGCAGTACGTC.

This clonotype was counted ten times or more. The chain couples TRBV30 to TRBJ1-5; no reliable D call. Germline CDR1 GTSNPN, CDR2 SVGIG (reference sequence). The CDR3 has 16 amino acids. Trimming removed 2 bases from V and 1 base from J, with 15 bases in between. The CDR3 nucleotides are TGTGCCTGGAGTACGCCGGGCAGGCCCAGCAATCAGCCCCAGCATTTT. Protein product: CAWSTPGRPSNQPQHF.

The table lists this clonotype with a few counts. In DNA, the CDR3 is TGTGCCAGCAGTTACTCGGGACTAGCGGGAGTTCATGAGCAGTTCTTC. This gives the protein CASSYSGLAGVHEQFF. The V gene is TRBV6-6, the J gene TRBJ2-1; 14 bases are a match to TRBD2. From germline, CDR1 is MNHNY and CDR2 SVGAGI (reference sequence). The CDR3 extends over 16 amino acids. V shed 0 bases and J 8 bases; nucleotides not matched to a gene: 3.

The chain recombines TRBV10-3 with TRBJ1-2; D not certain. There are 13 residues in the CDR3. V was cut by 4 bases and J by 5 bases, with 11 bases left in between. CDR1 is ENHRY and CDR2 is SYGVKD in the germline V gene. The CDR3 sequence: CAISVGGLYGYTF. The CDR3 nucleotides read TGTGCCATCAGTGTAGGAGGTCTTTATGGCTACACCTTC.

The rearrangement links TRBV10-3 to TRBJ2-3; 10 nucleotides line up with TRBD2. The CDR3 has 15 residues. Germline assignment: CDR1 ENHRY and CDR2 SYGVKD. The V segment lost 2 bases and the J segment 3 bases; nucleotides outside the gene matches: 2. DNA for the CDR3: TGTGCCATCAGTGAGCTAGCGGGAGCAACAGATACGCAGTATTTT. The encoded protein is CAISELAGATDTQYF.

This clonotype occurred many times. J is TRBJ2-6 and V is TRBV19; D might be TRBD1 (6 bases). V lost 1 base, J lost 10 bases, and 11 bases lay in between. Germline values: CDR1 LNHDA, CDR2 SQIVND (reference sequence). The CDR3 runs 14 residues. CDR3: CASSIGQDVNVLTF. The CDR3 DNA is TGTGCCAGTAGTATAGGACAGGACGTGAACGTCCTGACTTTC.

The chain employs TRBV5-1 and TRBJ2-3; no clear D gene. This CDR3 comprises 16 residues. V was shortened by 2 bases and J by 2 bases, with 15 bases between the two germline ends. Germline V gene lookup returns CDR1 SGHRS and CDR2 YFSETQ. Here the CDR3 reads CASSLRLVGFTDTQYF. As DNA, the CDR3 is TGCGCCAGCAGCTTACGACTCGTAGGCTTCACAGATACGCAGTATTTT. The full variable domain, its missing parts supplied by reference TRBV5-1 and TRBJ2-3, is KAGVTQTPRYLIKTRGQQVTLSCSPISGHRSVSWYQQTPGQGLQFLFEYFSETQRNKGNFPGRFSGRQFSNSRSEMNVSTLELGDSALYLCASSLRLVGFTDTQYFGPGTRLTVL.

Ten or more counts support this clonotype. This chain links TRBV7-9 with TRBJ2-1, with D possibly being TRBD2 (8 bases). The CDR3 loop spans 17 amino acids. V gave up 3 bases and J gave up 7 bases, with 22 bases separating them. The V gene's germline CDR1 is SEHNR and CDR2 FQNEAQ (reference sequence). The CDR3 bases are TGTGCCAGCAGCTTTGACCCCGGGAGGGGGCGGTTGAATGAGCAGTTCTTC. As protein: CASSFDPGRGRLNEQFF.

The sample holds a few counts of this clonotype. This chain links TRBV5-8 with TRBJ2-7; 8 bases match TRBD2. CDR3 length equals 14 residues. Trimming at V came to 0 bases and at J to 4 bases, leaving 3 bases not matched to a gene. Germline V gene sequence: CDR1 SGHTS, CDR2 YDEGEE. CDR3 protein: CASSLALAGYEQYV. In DNA form, the CDR3 reads TGTGCCAGCAGCTTGGCATTAGCGGGATACGAGCAGTACGTC.

This clonotype has more than one count but fewer than ten. This rearrangement joins TRBV12-3 or TRBV12-4 to TRBJ1-5; perhaps TRBD1 as D (6 bases). This CDR3 comprises 13 residues. V gave up 5 bases and J gave up 7 bases, with 12 bases separating them. The CDR3 spells CASSTTRGQPQHF. In DNA form, the CDR3 reads TGTGCCAGCAGTACGACTAGGGGGCAGCCCCAGCATTTT.

In its sample, this clonotype was seen many times. This rearrangement joins TRBV7-2 to TRBJ2-7; TRBD2 aligns across 8 bases. Germline CDR1 and CDR2: SGHTA and FQGNSA. The CDR3 has 15 amino acids. V lost 4 bases, J lost 5 bases, and 10 bases stayed unmatched. This CDR3 is CASSSAGGRTHEQYF. CDR3 sequence (DNA): TGTGCCAGCAGCTCTGCTGGCGGGAGGACCCACGAGCAGTACTTC.

This clonotype counts as medium-sized (0.01 to 0.1%). This CDR3 is CASSSPFPGELFF. As DNA, the CDR3 is TGTGCCAGCAGCTCCCCATTTCCCGGGGAGCTGTTTTTT. V is TRBV11-2 and J is TRBJ2-2; no firm D call. Germline CDR1 is SGHAT and CDR2 is FQNNGV. This CDR3 contains 13 residues. V lost 4 bases, J lost 6 bases, and 9 bases lay in between.

This clonotype was detected many times. The chain employs TRBV25-1 and TRBJ2-5, with a possible D match to TRBD1 (6 bases). Looked up from germline, CDR1 is MGHDK and CDR2 is SYGVNS. V was cut by 5 bases and J by 4 bases, with 11 bases left in between. This CDR3 comprises 13 residues. The CDR3 coding sequence is TGTGCCAGCAGTCCGGGACACGGAGAGACCCAGTACTTC. Amino acids: CASSPGHGETQYF. Supplemented by reference TRBV25-1 and TRBJ2-5, the full variable domain reads EADIYQTPRYLVIGTGKKITLECSQTMGHDKMYWYQQDPGMELHLIHYSYGVNSTEKGDLSSESTVSRIRTEHFPLTLESARPSHTSQYLCASSPGHGETQYFGPGTRLLVL.

The CDR3 DNA reads TGTGCCAGCAGTTTTCGGGGCTACAGAAACCAAGAGACCCAGTACTTC. This codes for CASSFRGYRNQETQYF. The chain combines TRBV28 with TRBJ2-5, with D perhaps matching TRBD1 or TRBD2 (5 bases each). The CDR3 spans 16 residues. Germline-derived CDR1 and CDR2 are MDHEN and SYDVKM. V lost 3 bases to trimming and J lost 0 bases, with 14 bases between them.

The rearrangement joins TRBV6-6 to TRBJ1-1; 12 positions match TRBD1. Per germline, CDR1 MNHNY and CDR2 SVGAGI (reference sequence). Losses at the gene ends were 4 bases for V and 7 bases for J; bases not matched to a gene: 10. CDR3 length equals 16 residues. The CDR3 coding sequence is TGTGCCAGCAGTTCCGGGACAGGGGGCGATAATGTTGAAGCTTTCTTT. Translating it yields CASSSGTGGDNVEAFF.

Many counts were recorded for this clonotype. The chain joins TRBV18 to TRBJ2-1; 10 positions agree with TRBD2. The V segment lost 1 base and the J segment 10 bases; nucleotides outside the gene matches: 10. CDR1 KGHSH and CDR2 LQKENI come from the germline V gene. The CDR3 covers 16 residues. CDR3 region: CASSPQRAGGPEEQFF. CDR3 nucleotides: TGTGCCAGCTCACCACAGAGAGCGGGAGGGCCCGAAGAGCAGTTCTTC.

This clonotype was counted at least ten times. The chain combines TRBV27 with TRBJ2-1; weak D call: TRBD2 (5 bases). The CDR3 loop spans 14 amino acids. In germline, CDR1 is MNHEY, CDR2 SMNVEV (reference sequence). The ends were cut back, 2 bases at V and 6 bases at J, with 11 bases in the middle. The DNA for the CDR3 is TGTGCCAGCAGTTTAAAGAGGGAGATCAATGAGCAGTTCTTC. Translating gives CASSLKREINEQFF.

This clonotype was seen repeatedly, ten times or more. Germline and junction disagree at one end, which may indicate a read error. The chain has TRBV7-3 and TRBJ1-6; D is perhaps TRBD1 (6 bases). The length of the CDR3 is 14 residues. The germline V gene encodes CDR1 SGHTA and CDR2 FQGTGA. The CDR3 loop reads CASSVTGPNSPLHF. The CDR3 nucleotides read TGTGCCAGCAGCGTAACAGGGCCGAATTCACCCCTCCACTTT.